These 25 T cell receptor beta chains originate from one sample sequenced in a study of PD-1 blockade in mismatch repair-deficient tumors. The repertoire was sequenced with immunoSEQ multiplex PCR; TCRdb's copy has only in-frame clones and lacks some. The data hold some 110,000 clones, with over 60% observed a single time. The input for sequencing was peripheral blood, taken just over 59 weeks after starting pembrolizumab. These receptors originate from an adult with mismatch repair-deficient cancer.

The chain combines TRBV19 with TRBJ2-7, with 10 positions matching TRBD2. Looked up from germline, CDR1 is LNHDA and CDR2 is SQIVND (reference sequence). J lost 0 bases, V lost 5 bases, and 7 bases had no gene match. The CDR3 is 16 amino acids. The CDR3 region has the DNA TGTGCCAGTAGTTTAACACTAGCGGGAAACTCCTACGAGCAGTACTTC. It encodes CASSLTLAGNSYEQYF.

V is TRBV27 and J is TRBJ1-5; D gene uncertain. V lost 0 bases and J lost 0, with 9 bases in between. The germline gives CDR1 MNHEY, CDR2 SMNVEV (reference sequence). The CDR3 length is 16 residues. The CDR3: CASSLSWGNSNQPQHF. The CDR3 nucleotides read TGTGCCAGCAGTTTATCGTGGGGAAATAGCAATCAGCCCCAGCATTTT.

This chain connects TRBV29-1 to TRBJ2-6; D not resolved. Per the germline V gene, CDR1 is SQVTM and CDR2 is ANQGSEA. CDR3 length: 13 amino acids. V lost 4 bases and J lost 1, with 5 bases in between. The CDR3 is CSVGESGANVLTF. DNA of the CDR3: TGCAGCGTTGGCGAATCTGGGGCCAACGTCCTGACTTTC.

V gene TRBV7-2 combines with J gene TRBJ2-5, with D possibly called TRBD1 or TRBD2 (5 bases each). V was shortened by 4 bases and J by 7 bases, with 16 bases between the two germline ends. From germline, CDR1 is SGHTA and CDR2 FQGNSA. The CDR3 runs 14 residues. The CDR3 region is CASSSGTGTGTQYF. The CDR3 DNA reads TGTGCCAGCAGCTCGGGGACGGGCACCGGGACCCAGTACTTC.

The chain has TRBV27 and TRBJ2-7; no clear D gene. CDR1 is MNHEY and CDR2 is SMNVEV in the germline V gene (reference sequence). The length of the CDR3 is 13 residues. V lost 4 bases to trimming and J lost 3 bases, with 10 bases between them. DNA of the CDR3: TGTGCCAGCAGTTACCGGGTGAACTACGAGCAGTACTTC. It encodes CASSYRVNYEQYF.

The V call is TRBV9, the J call TRBJ2-7; D tentatively fits TRBD1 or TRBD2 (5 bases each). This CDR3 is built from 15 residues. V was trimmed by 0 bases and J by 2 bases, leaving 12 bases between them. Germline CDR1 SGDLS, CDR2 YYNGEE. Here the CDR3 reads CASSVGGGGTYEQYF. In DNA form, the CDR3 reads TGTGCCAGCAGCGTAGGGGGTGGGGGTACCTACGAGCAGTACTTC.

The count of this clone is one. The J gene is TRBJ2-3, the V gene TRBV6-1; tentatively, D is TRBD1 or TRBD2 (7 bases each). This CDR3 region has 18 residues. Germline V gene sequence: CDR1 MNHNS, CDR2 SASEGT. V was trimmed by 4 bases and J by 3 bases, leaving 23 bases between them. For the CDR3, the DNA is TGTGCCAGCAGTGTCTCAGGGGGGTTCGGGAGGAGGACAGATACGCAGTATTTT. Translated: CASSVSGGFGRRTDTQYF.

The CDR3 bases are TGTGCCAGCAGCTTAGCATTAGCGGGAGGGCACGAGCAGTACTTC. Translated, it gives CASSLALAGGHEQYF. The chain employs TRBV11-2 and TRBJ2-7; 11 positions match TRBD2. The CDR3 loop spans 15 amino acids. The germline gives CDR1 SGHAT, CDR2 FQNNGV. V gave up 1 base and J gave up 5 bases; unmatched junction bases: 4.

The CDR3 DNA follows: TGTGCCAGCAGTTCCTTAGGGGGCACCTACGAGCAGTACTTC. It translates to CASSSLGGTYEQYF. This chain joins TRBV27 and TRBJ2-7, with 7 nucleotides matching TRBD1. Germline V gene lookup returns CDR1 MNHEY and CDR2 SMNVEV (reference sequence). The V gene end was trimmed by 4 bases and the J gene end by 2 bases; junction bases not matched to a gene: 5. The CDR3 covers 14 residues.

The chain couples TRBV19 to TRBJ1-1, with D perhaps TRBD1 (6 bases). With 5 bases removed from V and 10 bases from J, the gap between germline ends came to 14 bases. Germline V gives CDR1 LNHDA, CDR2 SQIVND (reference sequence). The CDR3 has 12 residues. The CDR3 sequence: CASSLQQGVAFF. In DNA, the CDR3 is TGTGCCAGTAGTCTCCAACAGGGTGTAGCTTTCTTT.

The chain combines TRBV19 with TRBJ1-1; no clear D gene. The CDR3 sequence is 12 residues long. Per the germline V gene, CDR1 is LNHDA and CDR2 is SQIVND (reference sequence). Trimming removed 4 bases from V and 1 base from J, with 4 bases in between. In nucleotides, the CDR3 is TGTGCCAGTAGTAACTGGAACACTGAAGCTTTCTTT. Encoded protein: CASSNWNTEAFF. Variable domain in full (rest from reference TRBV19 and TRBJ1-1): DGGITQSPKYLFRKEGQNVTLSCEQNLNHDAMYWYRQDPGQGLRLIYYSQIVNDFQKGDIAEGYSVSREKKESFPLTVTSAQKNPTAFYLCASSNWNTEAFFGQGTRLTVV.

This chain links TRBV29-1 with TRBJ1-5; maybe TRBD1 (6 bases). Trimming cost V 4 bases and J 4 bases, with 17 bases left between them. Germline lookup yields CDR1 SQVTM and CDR2 ANQGSEA. The CDR3 sequence is 15 residues long. CDR3 loop: CSVVESGGRNQPQHF. The CDR3 bases are TGCAGCGTTGTTGAGTCCGGGGGCCGAAATCAGCCCCAGCATTTT.

The gene calls are TRBV6-1 and TRBJ1-5; possibly TRBD1 for D (6 bases). The V and J ends lost 5 bases and 3 bases respectively, with 11 bases between them. The CDR3 covers 14 residues. Germline V gene data show CDR1 as MNHNS and CDR2 as SASEGT. The CDR3: CASSNRVPNQPQHF. CDR3 DNA: TGTGCCAGCAGTAACAGGGTCCCCAATCAGCCCCAGCATTTT.

The chain carries TRBV18 and TRBJ1-2; 10 bases are a match to TRBD1. Germline CDR1 and CDR2: KGHSH and LQKENI. The trim removed 4 bases at V and 4 bases at J, leaving 12 bases unmatched. The CDR3 sequence is 17 residues long. This CDR3 reads CASSLTGGDTTSYGYTF. The CDR3 DNA reads TGTGCCAGCTCACTGACAGGGGGCGATACAACCTCCTATGGCTACACCTTC.

CDR3 protein: CASSYHFAGPPSGYTF. For the CDR3, the DNA is TGTGCCAGCAGTTACCATTTCGCCGGGCCTCCTTCCGGCTACACCTTC. This sequence joins TRBV6-5 and TRBJ1-2; D is unclear. This CDR3 contains 16 residues. The germline V gene encodes CDR1 MNHEY and CDR2 SVGAGI. V gave up 2 bases and J gave up 8 bases, with 21 bases separating them.

V gene TRBV12-5 combines with J gene TRBJ1-1; perhaps TRBD1 as D (5 bases). Germline V gives CDR1 LGHNT, CDR2 FRNRAP. The CDR3 spans 15 residues. V lost 3 bases to trimming and J lost 1 base, with 12 bases between them. DNA for the CDR3: TGTGCTAGTGGTTTTCAGGGATTGGGGAACACTGAAGCTTTCTTT. Amino acids: CASGFQGLGNTEAFF.

The V gene is TRBV11-3, the J gene TRBJ2-7, with 10 bases identical to TRBD1. The CDR3 runs to 14 residues. Germline V CDR1 and CDR2: SGHNT, YENEEA. Trimming at V came to 4 bases and at J to 5 bases, leaving 5 bases not matched to a gene. In nucleotides, the CDR3 is TGTGCCAGCAGCTCCGACAGGGGGCGGCACGAGCAGTACTTC. Protein: CASSSDRGRHEQYF.

V and J are TRBV5-4 and TRBJ2-3; 13 nucleotides match TRBD2. This CDR3 has 19 amino acids. Germline CDR1 SGHNT, CDR2 YYREEE (reference sequence). The J segment lost 0 bases and the V segment lost 0 bases, leaving 7 bases of the junction unmatched. The CDR3 protein is CASSLGLAGGSLSTDTQYF. CDR3 nucleotides: TGTGCCAGCAGCTTGGGACTAGCGGGAGGATCGCTAAGCACAGATACGCAGTATTTT.

The chain has TRBV19 and TRBJ2-7, with 14 bases identical to TRBD2. The ends lost 5 bases at V and 4 bases at J; junction bases unmatched: 4. Looked up from germline, CDR1 is LNHDA and CDR2 is SQIVND (reference sequence). The CDR3 is made up of 15 amino acids. CDR3 in DNA: TGTGCCAGTAGTCTCGGACTAGCGGGAGGATACGAGCAGTACTTC. It codes for CASSLGLAGGYEQYF. Using reference TRBV19 and TRBJ2-7 for the parts outside the CDR3, the full variable domain is DGGITQSPKYLFRKEGQNVTLSCEQNLNHDAMYWYRQDPGQGLRLIYYSQIVNDFQKGDIAEGYSVSREKKESFPLTVTSAQKNPTAFYLCASSLGLAGGYEQYFGPGTRLTVT.

The V gene is TRBV11-2, the J gene TRBJ1-3; D remains ambiguous. This CDR3 has 13 amino acids. CDR1 and CDR2 from the germline V gene are SGHAT and FQNNGV. V lost 5 bases to trimming and J lost 9 bases, with 14 bases between them. Here the CDR3 reads CASSPLSSATIYF. The CDR3 nucleotides are TGTGCCAGCAGCCCCCTCTCCAGCGCCACCATATATTTT.

The gene calls are TRBV7-9 and TRBJ1-1; D gene unclear. The germline V gene encodes CDR1 SEHNR and CDR2 FQNEAQ (reference sequence). V gave up 1 base and J gave up 8 bases, with 8 bases separating them. This CDR3 is 12 amino acids long. The CDR3 DNA reads as TGTGCCAGCAGCTTAGATTCCAGAGAAGCTTTCTTT. It codes for CASSLDSREAFF.

This clone was seen just once. V and J are TRBV2 and TRBJ2-1; 9 positions match TRBD2. This CDR3 comprises 16 residues. The V gene's germline CDR1 is SNHLY and CDR2 FYNNEI. The junction had 15 bases not matched to a gene; V was cut back by 6 bases and J by 9 bases. CDR3 residues: CASRGLGGLATSEQFF. The CDR3 DNA sequence: TGTGCCAGCAGGGGGCTAGGGGGACTAGCTACCTCTGAGCAGTTCTTC.

CDR3: CASSLIGFADTQYF. CDR3 nucleotides: TGCGCCAGCAGCTTGATTGGGTTTGCAGATACGCAGTATTTT. The genes are TRBV5-1 and TRBJ2-3; D remains unclear. The V and J ends lost 1 base and 4 bases respectively, with 10 bases between them. The CDR3 length is 14 residues. CDR1 is SGHRS, CDR2 YFSETQ, per germline.

The chain carries TRBV4-2 and TRBJ2-1; 10 bases match TRBD2. CDR1 LGHNA and CDR2 YNFKEQ come from the germline V gene. V lost 2 bases, J lost 7 bases, and 11 bases stayed unmatched. The CDR3 has 17 amino acids. CDR3 DNA sequence: TGTGCCAGCAGCCAACCCTTCCTAGCGGGAGTGTCAAATGAGCAGTTCTTC. This codes for CASSQPFLAGVSNEQFF.

V and J are TRBV9 and TRBJ2-1; 7 bases map to TRBD2. Trimming at V came to 2 bases and at J to 9 bases, leaving 14 bases not matched to a gene. Looked up from germline, CDR1 is SGDLS and CDR2 is YYNGEE. The CDR3 is 16 amino acids. The CDR3 spells CASSVIASGMLSEQFF. In DNA, the CDR3 is TGTGCCAGCAGCGTCATTGCGAGCGGGATGTTAAGTGAGCAGTTCTTC.